This T cell receptor beta chain was sequenced in a study of blood T cell repertoires in COVID-19. The table came from immunoSEQ multiplex PCR; TCRdb's copy has only in-frame clones and leaves some out. The table lists about 270,000 clones, approximately 90% of them singletons. Unmatched junction bases numbered 4, after V lost 6 bases and J lost 0 bases. Germline V gene lookup returns CDR1 LNHDA and CDR2 SQIVND (reference sequence). The CDR3 runs 15 residues. The chain carries TRBV19 and TRBJ2-3; 9 bases match TRBD1. Sequenced sample: PBMCs or T cells enriched from blood (not recorded which). This TCR derives from a man aged 18 to 35 who had recovered from COVID-19. The CDR3 sequence: CASRPQGASTDTQYF. In DNA, the CDR3 is TGTGCCAGTAGGCCACAGGGGGCGAGCACAGATACGCAGTATTTT.